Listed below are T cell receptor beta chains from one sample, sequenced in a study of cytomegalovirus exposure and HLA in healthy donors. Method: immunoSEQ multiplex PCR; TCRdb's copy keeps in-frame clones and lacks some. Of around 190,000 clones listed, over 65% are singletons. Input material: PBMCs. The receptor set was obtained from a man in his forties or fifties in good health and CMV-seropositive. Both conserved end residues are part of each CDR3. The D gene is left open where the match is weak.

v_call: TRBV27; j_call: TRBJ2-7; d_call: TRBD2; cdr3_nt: TGTGCCAGCAGCCCGCGGACTAGCGGGGTGGGGGGCTACGAGCAGTACTTC; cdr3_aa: CASSPRTSGVGGYEQYF
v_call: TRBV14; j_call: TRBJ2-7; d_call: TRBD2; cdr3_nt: TGTGCCAGCAGCCAAGAGACCGATACTCTAGCGGCCAACTACGAGCAGTACTTC; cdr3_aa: CASSQETDTLAANYEQYF
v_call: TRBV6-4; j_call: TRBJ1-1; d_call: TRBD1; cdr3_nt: TGTGCCAGCAGTGAACAGGGGGGGAACACTGAAGCTTTCTTT; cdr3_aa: CASSEQGGNTEAFF
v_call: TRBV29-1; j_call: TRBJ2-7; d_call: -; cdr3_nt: TGCAGCGTTGAAGATGACAGAGGATACGAGCAGTACTTC; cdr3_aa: CSVEDDRGYEQYF
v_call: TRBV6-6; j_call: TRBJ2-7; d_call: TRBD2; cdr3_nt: TGTGCCAGCGGTCGGACTAGCGGAACCTACGAGCAGTACTTC; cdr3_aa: CASGRTSGTYEQYF
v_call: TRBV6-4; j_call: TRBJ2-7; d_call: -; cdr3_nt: TGTGCCAGCAGACCCGACAGCCGCTCCTACGAGCAGTACTTC; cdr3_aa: CASRPDSRSYEQYF
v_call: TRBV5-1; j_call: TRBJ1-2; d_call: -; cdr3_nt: TGCGCCAGCAGCTTGAGTTACAGGGATTATGGCTACACCTTC; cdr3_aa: CASSLSYRDYGYTF
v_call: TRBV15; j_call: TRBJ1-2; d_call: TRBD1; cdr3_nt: TGTGCCACCAGCAAGACAGGGGACTATGGCTACACCTTC; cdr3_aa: CATSKTGDYGYTF
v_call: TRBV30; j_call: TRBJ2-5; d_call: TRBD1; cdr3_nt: TGTGCCTCCACCGACAGGGGGCTAGGGGAGACCCAGTACTTC; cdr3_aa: CASTDRGLGETQYF
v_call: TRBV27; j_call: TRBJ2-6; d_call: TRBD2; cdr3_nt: TGTGCCAGCAGTTTATTCCCCTTGACAGGTAGCGGGGTGGTACGTTCTGGGGCCAACGTCCTGACTTTC; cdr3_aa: CASSLFPLTGSGVVRSGANVLTF